The 13 T cell receptor beta chains reported below all come from one sample, sequenced in a study of cytomegalovirus exposure and HLA in healthy donors. The PCR contained 60 Vbeta and 13 Jbeta primers. Profiled with immunoSEQ multiplex PCR; TCRdb holds only in-frame clones, not every one. The sample lists approximately 120,000 clones; about 79% were seen once. Sequences were obtained from PBMCs. These receptors originate from a woman aged 50 to 60 in good health and CMV-seronegative.

The V gene is TRBV30, the J gene TRBJ2-2; the match to TRBD1 covers 7 bases. The CDR3 length is 14 residues. Trimming removed 2 bases from V and 0 bases from J; junction bases left unmatched: 0. CDR1 and CDR2 (germline): GTSNPN, SVGIG (reference sequence). CDR3 in amino acids: CAWSQGANTGELFF. For the CDR3, the DNA is TGTGCCTGGAGTCAGGGGGCGAACACCGGGGAGCTGTTTTTT.

The chain has TRBV5-6 and TRBJ1-2, with D uncertain. CDR1 SGHDT and CDR2 YYEEEE come from the germline V gene. The V gene lost 6 bases and the J gene lost 4 bases, with 19 bases spanning the gap. The CDR3 runs to 15 residues. The CDR3 nucleotides are TGTGCCAGCACACCTAACACGGAGAGATTCTATGGCTACACCTTC. Residues: CASTPNTERFYGYTF.

This clone has a handful of counts. The V call is TRBV7-9, the J call TRBJ2-7; D may be TRBD2 (6 bases). The length of the CDR3 is 16 residues. Trimming removed 4 bases at V and 3 bases at J, with 19 bases between. In germline, CDR1 is SEHNR, CDR2 FQNEAQ (reference sequence). The DNA of the CDR3 is TGTGCCAGCAGCTCCACCGGGGGACGGACTGACTACGAGCAGTACTTC. Translating gives CASSSTGGRTDYEQYF.

This rearrangement joins TRBV28 to TRBJ1-2, with D perhaps TRBD1 (6 bases). From germline, CDR1 is MDHEN and CDR2 SYDVKM. Trimming left V 4 bases short and J 2 bases short, with 20 bases between. This CDR3 contains 17 residues. CDR3 in DNA: TGTGCCAGCAGTTCCGCACTAAGACAGGCTCAAAACTATGGCTACACCTTC. Translated: CASSSALRQAQNYGYTF.

The chain employs TRBV2 and TRBJ1-5, with 8 positions matching TRBD1. This CDR3 contains 14 residues. V was clipped by 1 base and J by 4 bases; unmatched bases: 0. From germline, CDR1 is SNHLY and CDR2 FYNNEI. The CDR3 DNA follows: TGTGCCAGCAGTGAAGGACAGGGGAATCAGCCCCAGCATTTT. This sequence encodes CASSEGQGNQPQHF.

The chain employs TRBV5-6 and TRBJ2-6; 9 bases are shared with TRBD1. Looked up from germline, CDR1 is SGHDT and CDR2 is YYEEEE. V was clipped by 0 bases and J by 4 bases; unmatched bases: 11. The CDR3 loop spans 19 amino acids. CDR3 bases: TGTGCCAGCAGCTTGGGACGGGGACAGGGTACCTCCGGGGCCAACGTCCTGACTTTC. It yields the protein CASSLGRGQGTSGANVLTF.

The chain combines TRBV5-1 with TRBJ2-1; the match to TRBD2 covers 8 bases. This CDR3 spans 17 amino acids. The germline V gene encodes CDR1 SGHRS and CDR2 YFSETQ. Losses at the gene ends were 2 bases for V and 4 bases for J; bases not matched to a gene: 11. CDR3: CASSFVAGRGPYNEQFF. CDR3 DNA sequence: TGCGCCAGCAGCTTCGTAGCGGGACGGGGGCCTTACAATGAGCAGTTCTTC.

The chain links TRBV28 to TRBJ2-1, with a tentative D call TRBD1 (5 bases). V lost 7 bases, J lost 3 bases, and 16 bases lay in between. Germline V gives CDR1 MDHEN, CDR2 SYDVKM. This CDR3 region has 15 residues. Here the CDR3 DNA reads TGTGCCAGCACTGCATCAGGGAATCACTACAATGAGCAGTTCTTC. Translated, it gives CASTASGNHYNEQFF.

This chain joins TRBV6-4 and TRBJ2-1, with 7 bases lining up with TRBD2. This CDR3 region has 15 residues. V was clipped by 2 bases and J by 6 bases; unmatched bases: 7. CDR1 is MRHNA, CDR2 SNTAGT, per germline. CDR3 nucleotide sequence: TGTGCCAGCAGTGACAAATATGGCGGGAGCAATGAGCAGTTCTTC. Protein: CASSDKYGGSNEQFF.

The V gene is TRBV10-3, the J gene TRBJ1-1; 7 positions match TRBD1. Germline trimming cut 6 bases from V and 0 bases from J; bases unmatched to any gene: 4. The CDR3 runs to 14 residues. Germline loops: CDR1 ENHRY, CDR2 SYGVKD. The CDR3 DNA reads as TGTGCCATCAGGCCCAGGGGGTTGAACACTGAAGCTTTCTTT. Translation: CAIRPRGLNTEAFF.

The genes are TRBV7-3 and TRBJ2-4, with D perhaps matching TRBD2 (6 bases). The CDR3 covers 14 residues. Deletions cut 4 bases from V and 8 bases from J, with 15 bases between. From germline, CDR1 is SGHTA and CDR2 FQGTGA. The CDR3 DNA sequence: TGTGCCAGCAGCTCGGGACTCCAAGGCGACATTCAGTACTTC. Translated, it gives CASSSGLQGDIQYF.

This chain links TRBV7-2 with TRBJ2-1; the match to TRBD2 covers 9 bases. V shed 1 base and J 15 bases; nucleotides not matched to a gene: 13. Per germline, CDR1 SGHTA and CDR2 FQGNSA. This CDR3 has 15 amino acids. CDR3 in DNA: TGTGCCAGCAGCTTAGTAGTTGCTAATAGCGGGAGTCCGTTCTTC. The encoded protein is CASSLVVANSGSPFF.

This rearrangement joins TRBV23-1 to TRBJ2-5; 10 nucleotides line up with TRBD2. TRBV23-1 is assigned to the ORF class and has an uncertain function. V lost 4 bases to trimming and J lost 2 bases; unmatched junction nucleotides: 13. The CDR3 length is 18 residues. The CDR3 here is CASSRNGTSAWGQETQYF. The CDR3 DNA follows: TGCGCCAGCAGTCGGAACGGGACTAGCGCATGGGGGCAAGAGACCCAGTACTTC.